This T cell receptor (beta chain) was sequenced during a study of cytomegalovirus exposure and HLA in healthy donors. On this clone: Its matching antigen is unknown.

The PCR made use of 60 Vbeta and 13 Jbeta primers. Using immunoSEQ multiplex PCR, the repertoire was profiled, and TCRdb retains in-frame clones only, with some absent. The table shows about 95,000 clones, with around 81% occurring only once. Healthy people donating bone marrow made up the donors. Findings and limits, study-wide: The study labeled roughly 160 TCR beta chains cytomegalovirus-associated.

The sequenced sample consisted of PBMCs. This TCR was recovered from a woman in her sixties or seventies in good health and CMV-seropositive.

The CDR3 region is CASSFTDRERAFF. Written as DNA, the CDR3 is TGTGCCAGCAGCTTCACAGACAGGGAGCGAGCTTTCTTT. V and J are TRBV7-9 and TRBJ1-1; 7 positions agree with TRBD1. CDR1 and CDR2 (germline): SEHNR, FQNEAQ (reference sequence). With V trimmed by 3 bases and J by 10 bases, 8 bases remained unmatched. The CDR3 runs 13 residues.